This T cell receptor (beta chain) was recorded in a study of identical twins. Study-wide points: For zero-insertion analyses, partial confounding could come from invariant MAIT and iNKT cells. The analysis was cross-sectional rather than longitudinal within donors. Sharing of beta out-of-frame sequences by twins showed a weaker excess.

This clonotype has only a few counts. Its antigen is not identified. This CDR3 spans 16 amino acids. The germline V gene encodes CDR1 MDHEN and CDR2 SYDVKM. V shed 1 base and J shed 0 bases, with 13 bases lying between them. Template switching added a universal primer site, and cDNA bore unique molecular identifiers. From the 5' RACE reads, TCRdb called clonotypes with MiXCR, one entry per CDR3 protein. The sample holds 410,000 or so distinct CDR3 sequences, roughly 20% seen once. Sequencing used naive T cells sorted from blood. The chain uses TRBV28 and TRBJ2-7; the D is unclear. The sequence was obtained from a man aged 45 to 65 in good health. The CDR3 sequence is CASSLSLRSSSYEQYF. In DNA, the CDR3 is TGTGCCAGCAGTTTATCATTAAGATCGAGCTCCTACGAGCAGTACTTC.